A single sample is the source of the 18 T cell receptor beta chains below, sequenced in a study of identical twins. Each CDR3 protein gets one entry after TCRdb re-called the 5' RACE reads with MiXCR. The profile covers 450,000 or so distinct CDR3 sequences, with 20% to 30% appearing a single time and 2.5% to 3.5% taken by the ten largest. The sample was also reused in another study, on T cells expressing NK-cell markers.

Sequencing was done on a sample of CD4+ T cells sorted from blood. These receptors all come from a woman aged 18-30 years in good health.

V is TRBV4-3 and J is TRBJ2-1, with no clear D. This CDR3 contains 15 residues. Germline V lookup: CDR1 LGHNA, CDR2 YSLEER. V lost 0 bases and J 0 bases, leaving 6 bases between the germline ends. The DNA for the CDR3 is TGCGCCAGCAGCCAAGATGGGCGCTCCTACAATGAGCAGTTCTTC. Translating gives CASSQDGRSYNEQFF.

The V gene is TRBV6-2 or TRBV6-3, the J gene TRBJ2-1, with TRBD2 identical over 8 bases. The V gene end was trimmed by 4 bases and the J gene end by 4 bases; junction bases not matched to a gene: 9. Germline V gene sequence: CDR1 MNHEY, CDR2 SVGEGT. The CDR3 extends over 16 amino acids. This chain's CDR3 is CASSWILAASYNEQFF. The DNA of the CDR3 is TGTGCCAGCAGTTGGATACTAGCGGCATCTTACAATGAGCAGTTCTTC.

CDR3: CSAPRDGNNEQFF. The CDR3 region has the DNA TGCAGTGCACCTAGGGACGGGAACAATGAGCAGTTCTTC. The chain carries TRBV20-1 and TRBJ2-1, with D possibly called TRBD1 or TRBD2 (5 bases each). V lost 6 bases, J lost 5 bases, and 14 bases lay in between. From germline, CDR1 is DFQATT and CDR2 SNEGSKA (reference sequence). This CDR3 has 13 amino acids.

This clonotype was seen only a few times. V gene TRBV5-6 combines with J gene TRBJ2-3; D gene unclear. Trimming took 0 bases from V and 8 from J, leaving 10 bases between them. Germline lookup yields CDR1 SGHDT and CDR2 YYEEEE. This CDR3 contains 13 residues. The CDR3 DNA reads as TGTGCCAGCAGCTTGGGCTTATCGGCTACGCAGTATTTT. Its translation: CASSLGLSATQYF.

The CDR3 is CASSYRLNEQFF. The CDR3 DNA follows: TGTGCCAGCAGTTACCGGCTCAATGAGCAGTTCTTC. The rearrangement joins TRBV6-5 to TRBJ2-1; D gene uncertain. Germline V gives CDR1 MNHEY, CDR2 SVGAGI. Trimming pared 2 bases from V and 6 bases from J, leaving 5 bases between. This CDR3 region has 12 residues.

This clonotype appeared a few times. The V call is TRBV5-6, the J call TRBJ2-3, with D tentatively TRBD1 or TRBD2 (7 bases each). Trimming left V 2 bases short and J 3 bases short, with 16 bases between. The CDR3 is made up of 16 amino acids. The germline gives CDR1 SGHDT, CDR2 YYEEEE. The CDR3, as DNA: TGTGCCAGCAGCTTCAGGGGGGGGGCAGTAACAGATACGCAGTATTTT. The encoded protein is CASSFRGGAVTDTQYF. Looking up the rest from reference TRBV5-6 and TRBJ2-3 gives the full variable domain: DAGVTQSPTHLIKTRGQQVTLRCSPKSGHDTVSWYQQALGQGPQFIFQYYEEEERQRGNFPDRFSGHQFPNYSSELNVNALLLGDSALYLCASSFRGGAVTDTQYFGPGTRLTVL.

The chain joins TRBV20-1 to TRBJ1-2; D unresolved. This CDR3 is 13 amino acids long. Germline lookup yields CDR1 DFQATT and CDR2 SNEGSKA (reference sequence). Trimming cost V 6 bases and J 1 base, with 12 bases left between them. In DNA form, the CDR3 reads TGCAGTGCCAGCGGCGAGGATAACTATGGCTACACCTTC. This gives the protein CSASGEDNYGYTF.

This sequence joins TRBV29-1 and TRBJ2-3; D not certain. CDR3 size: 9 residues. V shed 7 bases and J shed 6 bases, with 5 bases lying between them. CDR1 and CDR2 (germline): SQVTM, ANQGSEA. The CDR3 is CSASDTQYF. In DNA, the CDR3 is TGCAGCGCCTCCGATACGCAGTATTTT.

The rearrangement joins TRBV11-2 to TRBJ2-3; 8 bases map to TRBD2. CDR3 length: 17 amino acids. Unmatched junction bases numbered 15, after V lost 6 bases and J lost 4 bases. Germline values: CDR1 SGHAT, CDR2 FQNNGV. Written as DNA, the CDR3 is TGTGCCAGCAGTCGTACGGGAGGGCCAGGTACATCAGATACGCAGTATTTT. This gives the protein CASSRTGGPGTSDTQYF. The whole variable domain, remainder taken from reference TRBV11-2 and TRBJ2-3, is EAGVAQSPRYKIIEKRQSVAFWCNPISGHATLYWYQQILGQGPKLLIQFQNNGVVDDSQLPKDRFSAERLKGVDSTLKIQPAKLEDSAVYLCASSRTGGPGTSDTQYFGPGTRLTVL.

CDR3 sequence reads: CASSGGLAGVPYQETQYF. CDR3 in DNA: TGTGCCAGCAGTGGGGGACTAGCGGGGGTTCCGTACCAAGAGACCCAGTACTTC. The rearrangement joins TRBV2 to TRBJ2-5; TRBD2 agrees at 14 bases. The junction had 7 bases not matched to a gene; V was cut back by 4 bases and J by 0 bases. The CDR3 spans 18 residues. Germline lookup yields CDR1 SNHLY and CDR2 FYNNEI. Looking up the rest from reference TRBV2 and TRBJ2-5 gives the full variable domain: EPEVTQTPSHQVTQMGQEVILRCVPISNHLYFYWYRQILGQKVEFLVSFYNNEISEKSEIFDDQFSVERPDGSNFTLKIRSTKLEDSAMYFCASSGGLAGVPYQETQYFGPGTRLLVL.

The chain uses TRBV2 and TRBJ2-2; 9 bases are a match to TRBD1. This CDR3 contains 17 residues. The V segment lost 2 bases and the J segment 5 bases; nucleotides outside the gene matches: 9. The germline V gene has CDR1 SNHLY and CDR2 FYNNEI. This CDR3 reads CASSEPPGTGRTGELFF. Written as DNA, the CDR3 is TGTGCCAGCAGTGAACCCCCCGGGACAGGGCGGACCGGGGAGCTGTTTTTT.

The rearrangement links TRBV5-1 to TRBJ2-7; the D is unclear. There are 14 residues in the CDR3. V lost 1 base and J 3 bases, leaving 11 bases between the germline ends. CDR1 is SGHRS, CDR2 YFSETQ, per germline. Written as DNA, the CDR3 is TGCGCCAGCAGCTTGAGTGACATTCTCTACGAGCAGTACTTC. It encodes CASSLSDILYEQYF.

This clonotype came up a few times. CDR3 region: CASSPSTDEQYF. The CDR3 bases are TGTGCCAGCAGCCCGAGTACTGACGAGCAGTACTTC. The chain links TRBV4-2 to TRBJ2-7; D call uncertain. Deletions cut 4 bases from V and 5 bases from J, with 9 bases between. This CDR3 contains 12 residues. CDR1 LGHNA and CDR2 YNFKEQ come from the germline V gene.

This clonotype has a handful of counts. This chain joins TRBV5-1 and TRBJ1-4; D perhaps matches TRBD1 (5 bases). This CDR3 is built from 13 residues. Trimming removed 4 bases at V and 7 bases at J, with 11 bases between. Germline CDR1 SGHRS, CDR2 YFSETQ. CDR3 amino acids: CASSGGSGEKLFF. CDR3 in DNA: TGCGCCAGCAGCGGGGGATCGGGTGAAAAACTGTTTTTT. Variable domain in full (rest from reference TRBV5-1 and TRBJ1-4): KAGVTQTPRYLIKTRGQQVTLSCSPISGHRSVSWYQQTPGQGLQFLFEYFSETQRNKGNFPGRFSGRQFSNSRSEMNVSTLELGDSALYLCASSGGSGEKLFFGSGTQLSVL.

For the CDR3, the DNA is TGCGCCAGCAGCCCCGAGAGCACAGATACGCAGTATTTT. As protein: CASSPESTDTQYF. The chain uses TRBV5-1 and TRBJ2-3; the D is unclear. Germline V gene lookup returns CDR1 SGHRS and CDR2 YFSETQ. The CDR3 has 13 residues. Trimming pared 4 bases from V and 0 bases from J, leaving 6 bases between.

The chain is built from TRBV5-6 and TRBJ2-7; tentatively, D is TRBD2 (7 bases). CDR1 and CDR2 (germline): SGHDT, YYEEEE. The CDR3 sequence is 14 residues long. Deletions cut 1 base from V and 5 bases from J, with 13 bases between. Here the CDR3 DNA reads TGTGCCAGCAGCTTGATGCGGGGGCGGCACGAGCAGTACTTC. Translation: CASSLMRGRHEQYF.

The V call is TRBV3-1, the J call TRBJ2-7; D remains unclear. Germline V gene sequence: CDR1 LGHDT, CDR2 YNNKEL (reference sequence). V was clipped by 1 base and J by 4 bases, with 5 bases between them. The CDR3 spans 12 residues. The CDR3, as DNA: TGTGCCAGCAGCCAAGGCATGTACGAGCAGTACTTC. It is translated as CASSQGMYEQYF.

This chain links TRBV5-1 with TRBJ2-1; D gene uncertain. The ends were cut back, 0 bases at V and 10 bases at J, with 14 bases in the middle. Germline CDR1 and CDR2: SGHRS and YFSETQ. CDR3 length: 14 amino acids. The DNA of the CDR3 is TGCGCCAGCAGCTTGGCCTCCTCTACGGTCGAGCAGTTCTTC. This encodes CASSLASSTVEQFF.